This is a list of T cell receptor beta chains from one sample in a study of blood T cell repertoires in COVID-19. Profiling relied on immunoSEQ multiplex PCR, and the TCRdb table lists in-frame clones only, not all of them. The sample has about 180,000 clones, approximately 80% seen once. Sequencing was done on a sample of peripheral blood. The receptors shown here come from a human donor in a cohort sampled during active COVID-19. Both conserved end residues are part of each CDR3. A D gene is named only where the DNA matches it firmly. Only some rows state a clone size, as once, few, many or a class for expanded clones.

length,V,D,size,J,DNA,CDR3
14,TRBV5-4,TRBD1,NA,TRBJ2-2,TGTGCCAGCAGTGACAGGGCTAACACCGGGGAGCTGTTTTTT,CASSDRANTGELFF
15,TRBV6-1,NA,NA,TRBJ1-1,TGTGCCAGCAGTGAGGGACACGCAGCGAACACTGAAGCTTTCTTT,CASSEGHAANTEAFF
17,TRBV4-2,TRBD2,NA,TRBJ2-3,TGTGCCAGCAGCCAAACAACTAGCGGGGGGGCAGTAGATACGCAGTATTTT,CASSQTTSGGAVDTQYF
14,TRBV4-2,TRBD1,NA,TRBJ2-4,TGTGCCAGCAGCCAGGACAGGGGCCAAAACATTCAGTACTTC,CASSQDRGQNIQYF
17,TRBV18,TRBD1,NA,TRBJ1-2,TGTGCCAGCTCACCAAATTCCGGGACAGGGGTATCCTATGGCTACACCTTC,CASSPNSGTGVSYGYTF
17,TRBV29-1,TRBD2,NA,TRBJ2-1,TGCAGCGTTGAAGAACCTCCCCTAGCGGGGGTTAACAATGAGCAGTTCTTC,CSVEEPPLAGVNNEQFF
15,TRBV5-6,NA,NA,TRBJ2-7,TGTGCCAGCAGCTCAAGAGGAACCTTACCTTACGAGCAGTACTTC,CASSSRGTLPYEQYF
15,TRBV19,NA,NA,TRBJ1-2,TGTGCCAGTAGTCCCACAGGCCGGGACATCTATGGCTACACCTTC,CASSPTGRDIYGYTF
14,TRBV19,TRBD1,NA,TRBJ2-7,TGTGCCAGTAGTATAGAAGGGGGCCGGGGCGAGCAGTACTTC,CASSIEGGRGEQYF
16,TRBV3-1/TRBV3-2,NA,NA,TRBJ2-7,TGTGCCAGCAGCCAAGATAGCGGCCCGGGTTCCTACGAGCAGTACTTC,CASSQDSGPGSYEQYF
15,TRBV9,NA,NA,TRBJ1-1,TGTGCCAGCAGCCCGTCCCCCAACAGCCTCGATGAAGCTTTCTTT,CASSPSPNSLDEAFF
13,TRBV29-1,NA,NA,TRBJ2-5,TGCAGCGTTGAGTCAGGATATGTAGAGACCCAGTACTTC,CSVESGYVETQYF
15,TRBV15,NA,NA,TRBJ1-2,TGTGCCACCAGTCCCACGGCAGGGGCCAACTATGGCTACACCTTC,CATSPTAGANYGYTF
15,TRBV19,TRBD1,NA,TRBJ1-1,TGTGCCAGTACCCCCTGGGACAGGGCGGCCACTGAAGCTTTCTTT,CASTPWDRAATEAFF
13,TRBV30,NA,NA,TRBJ1-5,TGTGCCTGGAGCGACGCACGGGTTGAGCCCCAGCATTTT,CAWSDARVEPQHF
15,TRBV3-1/TRBV3-2,TRBD2,NA,TRBJ2-4,TGTGCCAGCAGCCTCGAACTAGCGGCGGGGAGCATTCAGTACTTC,CASSLELAAGSIQYF
18,TRBV4-2,TRBD2,NA,TRBJ2-2,TGTGCCAGCAGCCAAGACCCCGGCGGGGGGGCGGCCACCGGGGAGCTGTTTTTT,CASSQDPGGGAATGELFF
13,TRBV19,NA,NA,TRBJ2-5,TGTGCCAGTAGTATTTTCCGAGGGGAGACCCAGTACTTC,CASSIFRGETQYF
14,TRBV2,TRBD1,NA,TRBJ1-2,TGTGCCAGCAGTGTCACAGGGGGCGACTATGGCTACACCTTC,CASSVTGGDYGYTF
15,TRBV20-1,TRBD2,NA,TRBJ2-4,TGCAGTGCTAGTTCTAGCGGGGGAGCCAAAAACATTCAGTACTTC,CSASSSGGAKNIQYF
15,TRBV15,NA,NA,TRBJ1-5,TGTGCCACCAGCAGAGGACAACTTAGCAATCAGCCCCAGCATTTT,CATSRGQLSNQPQHF
17,TRBV3-1/TRBV3-2,NA,NA,TRBJ2-2,TGTGCCAGCAGCCAAGATAGGGAAAGCGGGTGGACCGGGGAGCTGTTTTTT,CASSQDRESGWTGELFF
15,TRBV7-6,TRBD2,NA,TRBJ2-1,TGTGCCAGCAGCTGGACTAGCGGGGACTACAATGAGCAGTTCTTC,CASSWTSGDYNEQFF
16,TRBV29-1,TRBD1,once,TRBJ1-2,TGCAGCGTTACTCGGGACAGCAAGCTCCCGGATTATGGCTACACCTTC,CSVTRDSKLPDYGYTF
15,TRBV5-6,NA,NA,TRBJ2-6,TGTGCCAGCAGCTTGGACGGTGCTGGGGCCAACGTCCTGACTTTC,CASSLDGAGANVLTF
13,TRBV3-1/TRBV3-2,TRBD1,NA,TRBJ1-2,TGTGCCAGCAACGGGGGACAGAACTATGGCTACACCTTC,CASNGGQNYGYTF
15,TRBV11-2,TRBD1,NA,TRBJ2-7,TGTGCCAGCACCGTTTCTGGGACAGGGACCTACGAGCAGTACTTC,CASTVSGTGTYEQYF
14,TRBV5-4,NA,NA,TRBJ1-2,TGTGCCAGCAGGGAGGATCTGCGGGACTATGGCTACACCTTC,CASREDLRDYGYTF
15,TRBV5-1,NA,NA,TRBJ1-1,TGCGCCAGCTCGACCCTCGGAGCGGAGAACACTGAAGCTTTCTTT,CASSTLGAENTEAFF
12,TRBV30,TRBD1,NA,TRBJ1-4,TGTGCCTGGAACAGGGGGGCGGAAAAACTGTTTTTT,CAWNRGAEKLFF
21,TRBV18,TRBD2,NA,TRBJ2-3,TGTGCCAGCTCACCGGCGGGGGCCCCGCTAGCGGGGGATACTAGCACAGATACGCAGTATTTT,CASSPAGAPLAGDTSTDTQYF
13,TRBV12-3/TRBV12-4,NA,NA,TRBJ1-1,TGTGCCAGCAGTTTAGAATTCTTCGCTGAAGCTTTCTTT,CASSLEFFAEAFF
11,TRBV12-3/TRBV12-4,NA,NA,TRBJ1-5,TGTGCCAGCAGCCGCTCGGGGCCCCAGCATTTT,CASSRSGPQHF
14,TRBV5-8,NA,NA,TRBJ2-2,TGTGCCAGCAGCTTCAGGGGGGACACCGGGGAGCTGTTTTTT,CASSFRGDTGELFF
13,TRBV27,TRBD1,NA,TRBJ1-5,TGTGCCAGTCGACAGGGCCCCCTCGGGCCCCAGCATTTT,CASRQGPLGPQHF
16,TRBV29-1,NA,once,TRBJ1-1,TGCAGCGTTGTGCCCAACAGGGCCGGGGTTAACACTGAAGCTTTCTTT,CSVVPNRAGVNTEAFF
14,TRBV6-6,NA,NA,TRBJ1-4,TGTGCCAGCAGTGGGGGGACGGTAAGGGAAAAACTGTTTTTT,CASSGGTVREKLFF
14,TRBV6-5,TRBD1,once,TRBJ2-7,TGTGCCAGCAGACCCGGGACAGGATCCTACGAGCAGTACTTC,CASRPGTGSYEQYF
16,TRBV4-2,TRBD1,NA,TRBJ1-2,TGTGCCAGCAGCCAATCCCTGACAGGGGGCTACTATGGCTACACCTTC,CASSQSLTGGYYGYTF